Shown below are 19 T cell receptor beta chains from a single sample sequenced in a study of CD8 T cells in Susac syndrome. After extraction with the RNeasy kit, roughly 0.5 to 1 ug of the RNA was reverse transcribed using random hexamers. In TCRdb, the immunoSEQ multiplex PCR reads were re-called with MiXCR into one record per CDR3 protein. The sample lists 150,000 to 190,000 distinct CDR3 sequences; just under 95% were seen once. The material sequenced was CD8+ T cells from PBMCs. These receptors were taken from a human donor with multiple sclerosis.

This rearrangement joins TRBV14 to TRBJ2-1; a possible D gene is TRBD2 (5 bases). The germline V gene encodes CDR1 SGHDN and CDR2 FVKESK. Trimming took off 2 bases at V and 6 bases at J, with 17 bases between the two ends. The CDR3 loop spans 16 amino acids. CDR3 region: CASSQNSGRLRNEQFF. Written as DNA, the CDR3 is TGTGCCAGCAGCCAAAACAGCGGACGTCTTCGCAATGAGCAGTTCTTC.

This sequence joins TRBV29-1 and TRBJ1-1; D remains unclear. Germline CDR1 and CDR2: SQVTM and ANQGSEA. Deletions cut 4 bases from V and 6 bases from J, with 18 bases between. The CDR3 runs to 14 residues. CDR3 region: CSVAGGTLPAEAFF. Written as DNA, the CDR3 is TGCAGCGTTGCCGGCGGTACCTTACCAGCTGAAGCTTTCTTT.

This chain links TRBV15 with TRBJ2-5, with a possible D match to TRBD1 (6 bases). The germline V gene encodes CDR1 LNHNV and CDR2 YYDKDF (reference sequence). V lost 1 base and J 5 bases, leaving 11 bases between the germline ends. The CDR3 is 14 residues long. The CDR3 sequence is CATSRVHREETQYF. The CDR3 nucleotides read TGTGCCACCAGCAGAGTTCACAGGGAGGAGACCCAGTACTTC.

The rearrangement uses TRBV20-1 and TRBJ1-5, with a possible D match to TRBD1 (5 bases). CDR1 DFQATT and CDR2 SNEGSKA come from the germline V gene (reference sequence). The CDR3 length is 15 residues. The V end lost 5 bases, the J end lost 0 bases, and 14 bases lay between the germline ends. The CDR3 reads CSAPRQRDSNQPQHF. CDR3 DNA sequence: TGCAGTGCTCCTCGACAGAGAGATAGCAATCAGCCCCAGCATTTT.

CDR3 DNA: TGTGCCAGCAGCTTAGGACTAGCGGACGAGCAGTACTTC. It yields the protein CASSLGLADEQYF. This chain links TRBV7-6 with TRBJ2-7, with 9 bases that match TRBD2. CDR3 length: 13 residues. Trimming removed 1 base from V and 5 bases from J; junction bases left unmatched: 0. Per germline, CDR1 SGHVS and CDR2 FNYEAQ.

This rearrangement joins TRBV6-2 or TRBV6-3 to TRBJ1-1; 7 bases map to TRBD1. CDR3 length equals 16 residues. Germline V gene lookup returns CDR1 MNHEY and CDR2 SVGEGT. The J segment lost 3 bases and the V segment lost 2 bases, leaving 9 bases of the junction unmatched. The CDR3 spells CASSYGVRGPDTEAFF. DNA for the CDR3: TGTGCCAGCAGTTACGGGGTAAGGGGGCCGGACACTGAAGCTTTCTTT.

V gene TRBV5-1 combines with J gene TRBJ1-5, with D perhaps matching TRBD1 (5 bases). The CDR3 covers 15 residues. The germline V gene encodes CDR1 SGHRS and CDR2 YFSETQ. V was cut by 0 bases and J by 1 base, with 8 bases left in between. The CDR3 nucleotides read TGCGCCAGCAGCTTGGGGGGCGGAAGCAATCAGCCCCAGCATTTT. Its translation is CASSLGGGSNQPQHF.

The gene calls are TRBV7-7 and TRBJ2-6; D may be TRBD2 (5 bases). Germline CDR1 SSHAT, CDR2 FNYEAQ (reference sequence). Trimming left V 10 bases short and J 0 bases short, with 10 bases between. The CDR3 runs to 14 residues. The CDR3 bases are TGTGCCACACTAGGACCCTCTGGGGCCAACGTCCTGACTTTC. It specifies CATLGPSGANVLTF.

This chain uses TRBV12-3 or TRBV12-4 with TRBJ2-5, with a possible D match to TRBD2 (6 bases). V lost 1 base and J lost 3, with 15 bases in between. This CDR3 comprises 16 residues. CDR3 sequence: CASSLVRSGPEETQYF. CDR3 DNA sequence: TGTGCCAGCAGTTTAGTCCGTAGCGGTCCGGAAGAGACCCAGTACTTC.

The chain couples TRBV20-1 to TRBJ2-1, with 8 nucleotides matching TRBD2. CDR3 size: 13 residues. Unmatched junction bases numbered 3, after V lost 6 bases and J lost 2 bases. Per the germline V gene, CDR1 is DFQATT and CDR2 is SNEGSKA (reference sequence). As DNA, the CDR3 is TGCAGTGCCCGGACTAGCCCCTACAATGAGCAGTTCTTC. Amino acids: CSARTSPYNEQFF.

The rearrangement joins TRBV20-1 to TRBJ2-5; either TRBD1 or TRBD2 may fit D (5 bases each). The CDR3 is 15 residues long. Trimming took off 5 bases at V and 5 bases at J, with 21 bases between the two ends. Germline V gene sequence: CDR1 DFQATT, CDR2 SNEGSKA (reference sequence). In nucleotides, the CDR3 is TGCAGTGCTCCCCCGGAAAAGGGGAGTATGGAGACCCAGTACTTC. It encodes CSAPPEKGSMETQYF.

In its sample, this clonotype was seen once. The rearrangement links TRBV12-3 or TRBV12-4 to TRBJ2-3, with D hard to call. CDR3 size: 13 residues. Between the trimmed V and J ends, which lost 7 bases and 0 bases, there was a span of 8 bases. The CDR3 coding sequence is TGTGCCAGCACGGAACAAAGCACAGATACGCAGTATTTT. Protein product: CASTEQSTDTQYF.

The J gene is TRBJ1-1, the V gene TRBV15; D is ambiguous. Germline CDR1 LNHNV, CDR2 YYDKDF (reference sequence). V gave up 0 bases and J gave up 0 bases, with 8 bases separating them. CDR3 length: 15 amino acids. CDR3 DNA sequence: TGTGCCACCAGCAGAGATCGGGCTGTGAACACTGAAGCTTTCTTT. Translating it yields CATSRDRAVNTEAFF.

In DNA form, the CDR3 reads TGCACCCTTGGCGGGGGGGCCTACAATGAGCAGTTCTTC. Amino acids: CTLGGGAYNEQFF. The chain recombines TRBV20-1 with TRBJ2-1, with 9 positions matching TRBD2. CDR3 size: 13 residues. From germline, CDR1 is DFQATT and CDR2 SNEGSKA (reference sequence).

This chain uses TRBV6-2 or TRBV6-3 with TRBJ2-7, with a possible D match to TRBD2 (6 bases). The V and J ends lost 0 bases and 7 bases respectively, with 19 bases between them. The CDR3 has 16 residues. CDR1 MNHEY and CDR2 SVGEGT come from the germline V gene. CDR3 nucleotide sequence: TGTGCCAGCAGTTACTCGATGGGACTCCAAACGAGGGAGCAGTACTTC. Protein product: CASSYSMGLQTREQYF.

This chain joins TRBV3-1 and TRBJ2-1, with TRBD2 matching 7 bases. V dropped 5 bases and J dropped 12; count of bases not matched to a gene: 22. Germline CDR1 LGHDT, CDR2 YNNKEL (reference sequence). CDR3 length equals 17 residues. CDR3 coding DNA: TGTGCCAGCAGCGCCAAACCGGGACTAAGTCATCAATTAGGGCAGTTCTTC. It is translated as CASSAKPGLSHQLGQFF.

The chain is built from TRBV20-1 and TRBJ1-6; D possibly corresponds to TRBD1 (5 bases). The CDR3 spans 13 residues. Trimming pared 1 base from V and 4 bases from J, leaving 5 bases between. Per germline, CDR1 DFQATT and CDR2 SNEGSKA (reference sequence). This CDR3 is CSARGGYNSPLHF. In DNA form, the CDR3 reads TGCAGTGCTAGAGGGGGGTATAATTCACCCCTCCACTTT.

The CDR3 DNA is TGTGCCAGCAGCTTAAGGGGACATAACACCGGGGAGCTGTTTTTT. Amino acids: CASSLRGHNTGELFF. This chain links TRBV13 with TRBJ2-2; possibly TRBD1 for D (6 bases). Trimming took 2 bases from V and 2 from J, leaving 9 bases between them. The CDR3 sequence is 15 residues long. CDR1 is PRHDT, CDR2 FYEKMQ, per germline (reference sequence).

The chain employs TRBV3-1 and TRBJ1-2; a possible D gene is TRBD1 (5 bases). This CDR3 is 15 amino acids long. Germline V gene sequence: CDR1 LGHDT, CDR2 YNNKEL (reference sequence). Trimming took off 2 bases at V and 3 bases at J, with 13 bases between the two ends. Written as DNA, the CDR3 is TGTGCCAGCAGCCAAATGCCGGGACCGTACTATGGCTACACCTTC. Amino acid sequence: CASSQMPGPYYGYTF.